This TCR beta chain came from a study of blood T cell repertoires in COVID-19. Across the whole study: Nucleic acid was either cDNA or gDNA, and it came from T cells, B-cell-depleted T cells, or PBMCs.

Original processing methods: Counts of nucleated cells, estimated from reference gene primer amplification, were obtained. TCRdb's table, derived via immunoSEQ multiplex PCR, lists solely in-frame clones and lacks some. The V and J calls and clone size come from that table; D and trimming were worked out from the DNA. The data contain around 65,000 clones, under 85% of them seen just once; the ten biggest clones take up about a fifth. The germline V gene encodes CDR1 KGHSH and CDR2 LQKENI. The CDR3 contains 16 residues. V lost 4 bases, J lost 5 bases, and 6 bases stayed unmatched. Sequences were obtained from peripheral blood. The chain carries TRBV18 and TRBJ2-1; the match to TRBD2 covers 12 bases. The sequence was collected from a woman older than 75 with active or convalescent COVID-19. This CDR3 is CASSQPGLAGNNEQFF. The CDR3, as DNA: TGTGCCAGCTCACAACCTGGACTAGCGGGAAACAATGAGCAGTTCTTC.